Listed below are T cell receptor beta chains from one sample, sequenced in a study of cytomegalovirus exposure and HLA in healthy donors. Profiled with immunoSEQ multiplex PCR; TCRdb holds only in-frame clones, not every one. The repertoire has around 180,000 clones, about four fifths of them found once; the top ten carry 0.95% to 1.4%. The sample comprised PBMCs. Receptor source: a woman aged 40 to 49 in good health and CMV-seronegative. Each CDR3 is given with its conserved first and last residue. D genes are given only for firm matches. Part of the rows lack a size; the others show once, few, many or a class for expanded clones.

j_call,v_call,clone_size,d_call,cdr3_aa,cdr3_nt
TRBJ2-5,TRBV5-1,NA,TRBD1,CASSAGQGGFQETQYF,TGCGCCAGCAGCGCCGGACAGGGGGGTTTCCAAGAGACCCAGTACTTC
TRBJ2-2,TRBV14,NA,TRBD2,CASSHPRGLANTGELFF,TGTGCCAGCAGCCACCCCCGGGGACTAGCGAACACCGGGGAGCTGTTTTTT
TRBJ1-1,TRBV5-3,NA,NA,CARSRGTGTNTEAFF,TGTGCCAGAAGCCGAGGTACGGGAACGAACACTGAAGCTTTCTTT
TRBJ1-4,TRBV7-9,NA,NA,CASSLAEGAVTNEKLFF,TGTGCCAGCAGCTTAGCCGAGGGCGCGGTAACTAATGAAAAACTGTTTTTT
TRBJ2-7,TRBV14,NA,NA,CASSQRVSFYEQYF,TGTGCCAGCAGCCAGAGGGTTTCGTTCTACGAGCAGTACTTC
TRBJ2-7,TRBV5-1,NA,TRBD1,CASSSTLPIGTGTAYEQYF,TGCGCCAGCAGCTCCACTCTACCTATTGGGACAGGGACTGCCTACGAGCAGTACTTC
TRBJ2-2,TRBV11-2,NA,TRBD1,CASSLYGTGGIGELFF,TGTGCCAGCAGCTTATATGGGACAGGGGGAATCGGGGAGCTGTTTTTT
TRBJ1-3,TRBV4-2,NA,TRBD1,CASSQAPGQGPPGNTIYF,TGTGCCAGCAGCCAAGCCCCGGGACAGGGGCCCCCTGGAAACACCATATATTTT
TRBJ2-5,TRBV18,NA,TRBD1,CASSRGTGRETQYF,TGTGCCAGCTCCCGAGGGACAGGGAGAGAGACCCAGTACTTC
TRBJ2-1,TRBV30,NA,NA,CAWSLNSRNEQFF,TGTGCCTGGAGTCTAAACTCGAGAAATGAGCAGTTCTTC
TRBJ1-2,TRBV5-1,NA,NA,CASSPSAGEIVGHGYTF,TGCGCCAGCAGCCCCTCGGCAGGGGAGATAGTAGGGCATGGCTACACCTTC
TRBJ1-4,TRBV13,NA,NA,CASSLAGDAREKLFF,TGTGCCAGCAGCTTAGCAGGGGACGCTCGGGAAAAACTGTTTTTT
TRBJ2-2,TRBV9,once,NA,CASSGPTDTGELFF,TGTGCCAGCAGTGGGCCTACCGACACCGGGGAGCTGTTTTTT
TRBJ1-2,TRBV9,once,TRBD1,CASSVATGGGYTF,TGTGCCAGCAGCGTAGCGACAGGGGGCGGCTACACCTTC
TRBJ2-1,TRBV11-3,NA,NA,CASSLGGGVVFF,TGTGCCAGCAGCTTAGGGGGCGGGGTGGTGTTCTTC
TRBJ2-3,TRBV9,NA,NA,CASSVDQVTDTQYF,TGTGCCAGCAGCGTTGATCAGGTGACAGATACGCAGTATTTT
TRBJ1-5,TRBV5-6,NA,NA,CASSLSSGSNQPQHF,TGTGCCAGCAGCTTGTCCTCCGGTAGCAATCAGCCCCAGCATTTT
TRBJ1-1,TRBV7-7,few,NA,CASSHGENTEAFF,TGTGCTAGCAGCCACGGGGAGAACACTGAAGCTTTCTTT
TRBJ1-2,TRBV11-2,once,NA,CASSLSGFGYTF,TGTGCCAGCAGCTTGTCAGGTTTTGGCTACACCTTC
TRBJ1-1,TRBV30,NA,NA,CAWSADRGAFF,TGTGCCTGGAGTGCGGACCGGGGGGCTTTCTTT
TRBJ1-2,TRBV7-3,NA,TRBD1,CASSLTTGYGYTF,TGTGCCAGCAGCTTAACGACAGGGTATGGCTACACCTTC
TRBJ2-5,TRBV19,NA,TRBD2,CASSIASGKETQYF,TGTGCCAGTAGTATAGCTAGCGGGAAAGAGACCCAGTACTTC
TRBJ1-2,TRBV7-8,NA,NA,CASSLAYRNYGYTF,TGTGCCAGCAGCTTAGCGTATAGAAACTATGGCTACACCTTC
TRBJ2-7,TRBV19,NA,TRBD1,CASSSYLGTGGPYEQYF,TGTGCCAGTAGTTCTTACCTCGGTACAGGGGGCCCCTACGAGCAGTACTTC
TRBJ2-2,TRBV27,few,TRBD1,CASSPQGQGWAGELFF,TGTGCCAGCAGTCCCCAGGGACAGGGGTGGGCCGGGGAGCTGTTTTTT
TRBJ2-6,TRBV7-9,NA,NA,CASSPRPSRLSGANVLTF,TGTGCCAGCAGCCCACGACCGTCGCGACTTTCTGGGGCCAACGTCCTGACTTTC
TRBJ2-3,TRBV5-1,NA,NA,CASSPHSGDPSTDTQYF,TGCGCCAGCAGCCCCCACAGTGGCGATCCTAGCACAGATACGCAGTATTTT